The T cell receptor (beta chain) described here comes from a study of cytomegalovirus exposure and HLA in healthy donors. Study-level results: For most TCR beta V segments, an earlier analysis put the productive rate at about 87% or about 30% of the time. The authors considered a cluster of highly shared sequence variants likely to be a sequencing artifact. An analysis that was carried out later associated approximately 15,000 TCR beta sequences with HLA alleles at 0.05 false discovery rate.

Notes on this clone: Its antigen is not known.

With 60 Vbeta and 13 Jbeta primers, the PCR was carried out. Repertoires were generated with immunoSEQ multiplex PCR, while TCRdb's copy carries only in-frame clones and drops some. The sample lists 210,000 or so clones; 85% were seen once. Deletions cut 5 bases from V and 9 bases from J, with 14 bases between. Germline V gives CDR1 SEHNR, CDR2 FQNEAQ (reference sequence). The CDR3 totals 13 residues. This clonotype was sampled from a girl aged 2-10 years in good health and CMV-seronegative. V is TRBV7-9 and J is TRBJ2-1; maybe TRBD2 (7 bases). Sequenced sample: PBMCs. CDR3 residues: CASSRTGGREQFF. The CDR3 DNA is TGTGCCAGCAGCCGAACCGGGGGGCGTGAGCAGTTCTTC.